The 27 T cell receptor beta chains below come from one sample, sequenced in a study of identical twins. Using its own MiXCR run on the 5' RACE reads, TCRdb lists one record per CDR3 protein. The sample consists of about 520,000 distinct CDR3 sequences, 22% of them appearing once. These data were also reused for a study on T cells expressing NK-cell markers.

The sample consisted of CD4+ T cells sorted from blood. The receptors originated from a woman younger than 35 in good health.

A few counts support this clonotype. The CDR3 here is CSARDSSGGQFF. The CDR3 DNA is TGCAGTGCTAGAGATAGTAGCGGGGGGCAGTTCTTC. The chain couples TRBV20-1 to TRBJ2-1; TRBD2 aligns across 9 bases. V was clipped by 0 bases and J by 12 bases; unmatched bases: 3. There are 12 residues in the CDR3. Germline CDR1 is DFQATT and CDR2 is SNEGSKA (reference sequence).

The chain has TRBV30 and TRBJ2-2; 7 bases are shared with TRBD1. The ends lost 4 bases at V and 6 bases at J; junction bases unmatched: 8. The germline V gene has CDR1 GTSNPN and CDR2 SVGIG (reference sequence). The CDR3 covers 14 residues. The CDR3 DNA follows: TGTGCCTGGAAGGGACAGCCAGGACCCGGGGAGCTGTTTTTT. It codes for CAWKGQPGPGELFF. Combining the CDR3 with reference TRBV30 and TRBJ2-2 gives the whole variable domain SQTIHQWPATLVQPVGSPLSLECTVEGTSNPNLYWYRQAAGRGLQLLFYSVGIGQISSEVPQNLSASRPQDRQFILSSKKLLLSDSGFYLCAWKGQPGPGELFFGEGSRLTVL.

This chain's CDR3 is CASSLNGQGLSWTDTQYF. The CDR3 nucleotides read TGCGCCAGCAGCTTAAATGGACAGGGGCTGTCCTGGACAGATACGCAGTATTTT. The V and J genes are TRBV5-1 and TRBJ2-3; the match to TRBD1 covers 9 bases. The CDR3 extends over 18 amino acids. The germline gives CDR1 SGHRS, CDR2 YFSETQ. V gave up 2 bases and J gave up 3 bases; unmatched junction bases: 13.

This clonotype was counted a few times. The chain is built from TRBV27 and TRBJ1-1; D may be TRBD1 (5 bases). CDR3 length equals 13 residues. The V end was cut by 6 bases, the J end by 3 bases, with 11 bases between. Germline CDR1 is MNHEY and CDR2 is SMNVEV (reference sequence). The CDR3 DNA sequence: TGTGCCAGCAGCCACCTGGGGGACACTGAAGCTTTCTTT. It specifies CASSHLGDTEAFF.

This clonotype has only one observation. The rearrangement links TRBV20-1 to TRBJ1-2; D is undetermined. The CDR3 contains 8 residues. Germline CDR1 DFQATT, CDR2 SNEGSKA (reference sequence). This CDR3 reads CTPWGYTF. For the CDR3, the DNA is TGCACCCCTTGGGGCTACACCTTC.

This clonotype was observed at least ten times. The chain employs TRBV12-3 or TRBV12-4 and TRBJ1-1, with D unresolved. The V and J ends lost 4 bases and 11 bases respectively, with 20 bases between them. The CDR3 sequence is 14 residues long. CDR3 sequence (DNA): TGTGCCAGCAGTTCCACCGGGGATCAAGTCTGGGCTTTCTTT. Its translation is CASSSTGDQVWAFF.

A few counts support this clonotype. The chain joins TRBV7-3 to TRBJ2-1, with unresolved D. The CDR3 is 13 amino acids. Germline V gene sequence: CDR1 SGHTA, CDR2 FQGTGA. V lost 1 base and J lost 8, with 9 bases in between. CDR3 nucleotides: TGTGCCAGCAGCTTAAGGGGATGGGATGAGCAGTTCTTC. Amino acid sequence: CASSLRGWDEQFF.

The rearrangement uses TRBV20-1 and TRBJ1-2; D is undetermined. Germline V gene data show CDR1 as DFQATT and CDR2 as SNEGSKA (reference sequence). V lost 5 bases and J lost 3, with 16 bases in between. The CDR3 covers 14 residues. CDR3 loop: CSAPLMEDDYGYTF. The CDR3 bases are TGCAGTGCTCCCCTCATGGAGGATGACTATGGCTACACCTTC.

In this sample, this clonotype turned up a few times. CDR3 loop: CASSRGSTRDSPLHF. CDR3 nucleotides: TGTGCCAGCAGCCGAGGGAGCACCCGGGATTCACCCCTCCACTTT. The rearrangement joins TRBV6-1 to TRBJ1-6; D ambiguous. Per the germline V gene, CDR1 is MNHNS and CDR2 is SASEGT. The CDR3 runs to 15 residues. V lost 6 bases, J lost 8 bases, and 17 bases lay in between.

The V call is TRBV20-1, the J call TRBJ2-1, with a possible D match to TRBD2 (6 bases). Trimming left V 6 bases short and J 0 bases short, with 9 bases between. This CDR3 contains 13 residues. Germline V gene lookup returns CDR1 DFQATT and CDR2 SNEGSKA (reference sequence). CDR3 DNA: TGCAGTGCGGAGGGTGGCTCCTACAATGAGCAGTTCTTC. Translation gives CSAEGGSYNEQFF.

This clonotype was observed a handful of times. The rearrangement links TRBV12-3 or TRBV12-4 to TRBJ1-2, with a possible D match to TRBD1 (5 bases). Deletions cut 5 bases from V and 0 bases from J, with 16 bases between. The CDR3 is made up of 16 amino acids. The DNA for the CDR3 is TGTGCCAGCAGTCGAGGGGTGAGGTTAGCTAACTATGGCTACACCTTC. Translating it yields CASSRGVRLANYGYTF.

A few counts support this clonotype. CDR3 amino acids: CSAGETGDYGYTF. The CDR3 DNA sequence: TGCAGTGCGGGTGAAACAGGAGACTATGGCTACACCTTC. The J gene is TRBJ1-2, the V gene TRBV20-1; tentative D call: TRBD1 (5 bases). Germline values: CDR1 DFQATT, CDR2 SNEGSKA (reference sequence). This CDR3 region has 13 residues. V lost 6 bases and J lost 3, with 14 bases in between.

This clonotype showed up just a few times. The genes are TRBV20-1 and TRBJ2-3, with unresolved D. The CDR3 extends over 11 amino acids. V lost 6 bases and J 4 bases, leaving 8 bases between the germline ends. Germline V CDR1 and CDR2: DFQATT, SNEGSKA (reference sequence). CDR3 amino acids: CSARPADTQYF. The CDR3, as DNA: TGCAGTGCGAGACCGGCAGATACGCAGTATTTT.

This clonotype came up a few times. As DNA, the CDR3 is TGTGCCAGCAGCCTCACACCGGGTCCCAATCAGCCCCAGCATTTT. Translating it yields CASSLTPGPNQPQHF. The rearrangement links TRBV5-5 to TRBJ1-5; no reliable D call. The CDR3 sequence is 15 residues long. With 4 bases removed from V and 3 bases from J, the gap between germline ends came to 14 bases. Germline V lookup: CDR1 SGHKS, CDR2 YYEKEE (reference sequence).

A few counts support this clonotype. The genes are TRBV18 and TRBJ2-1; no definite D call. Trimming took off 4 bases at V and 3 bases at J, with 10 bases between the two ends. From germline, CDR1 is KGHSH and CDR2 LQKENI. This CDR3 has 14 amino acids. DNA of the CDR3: TGTGCCAGCTCACGACCTCCGGGCTACAATGAGCAGTTCTTC. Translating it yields CASSRPPGYNEQFF.

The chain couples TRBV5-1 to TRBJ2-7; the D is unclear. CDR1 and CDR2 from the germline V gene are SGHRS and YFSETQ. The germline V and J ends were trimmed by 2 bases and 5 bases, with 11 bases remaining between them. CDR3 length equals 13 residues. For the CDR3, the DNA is TGCGCCAGCAGCTTAGGCAGTATCAACGAGCAGTACTTC. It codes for CASSLGSINEQYF.

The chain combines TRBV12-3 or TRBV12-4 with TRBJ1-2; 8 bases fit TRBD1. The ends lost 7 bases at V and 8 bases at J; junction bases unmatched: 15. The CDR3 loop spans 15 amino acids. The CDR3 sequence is CASTTTKDRVRGYTF. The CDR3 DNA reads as TGTGCCAGCACCACCACCAAGGACAGGGTTAGAGGCTACACCTTC.

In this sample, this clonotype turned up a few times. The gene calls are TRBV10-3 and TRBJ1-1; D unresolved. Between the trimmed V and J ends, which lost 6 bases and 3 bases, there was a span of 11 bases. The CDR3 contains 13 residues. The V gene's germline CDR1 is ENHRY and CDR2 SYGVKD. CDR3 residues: CAISPIEDTEAFF. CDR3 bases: TGTGCCATCAGCCCTATTGAGGACACTGAAGCTTTCTTT.

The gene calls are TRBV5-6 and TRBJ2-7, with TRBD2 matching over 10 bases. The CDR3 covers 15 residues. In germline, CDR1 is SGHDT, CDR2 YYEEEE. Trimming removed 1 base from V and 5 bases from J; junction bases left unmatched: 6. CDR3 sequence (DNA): TGTGCCAGCAGCTTGCAGCGGGGGGGCCTCAACGAGCAGTACTTC. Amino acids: CASSLQRGGLNEQYF.

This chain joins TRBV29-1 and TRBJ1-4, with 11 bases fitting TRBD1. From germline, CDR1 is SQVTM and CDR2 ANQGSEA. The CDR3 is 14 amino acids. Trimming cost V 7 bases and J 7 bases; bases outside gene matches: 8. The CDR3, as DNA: TGCAGCGCCGTGGACAGGGGGCGAGGTGAAAAACTGTTTTTT. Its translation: CSAVDRGRGEKLFF.

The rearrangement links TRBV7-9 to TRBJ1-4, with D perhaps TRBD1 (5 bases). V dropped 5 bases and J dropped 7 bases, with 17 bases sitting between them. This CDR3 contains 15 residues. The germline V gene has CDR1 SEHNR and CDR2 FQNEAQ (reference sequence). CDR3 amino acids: CASSPGGRDTEKLFF. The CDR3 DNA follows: TGTGCCAGCAGCCCCGGGGGGAGAGATACTGAAAAACTGTTTTTT.

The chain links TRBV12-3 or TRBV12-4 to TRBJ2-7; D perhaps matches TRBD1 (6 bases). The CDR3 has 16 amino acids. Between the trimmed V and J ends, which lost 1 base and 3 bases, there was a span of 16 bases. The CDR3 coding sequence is TGTGCCAGCAGTTTAGGAACCGGGACAAATTTCTACGAGCAGTACTTC. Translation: CASSLGTGTNFYEQYF.

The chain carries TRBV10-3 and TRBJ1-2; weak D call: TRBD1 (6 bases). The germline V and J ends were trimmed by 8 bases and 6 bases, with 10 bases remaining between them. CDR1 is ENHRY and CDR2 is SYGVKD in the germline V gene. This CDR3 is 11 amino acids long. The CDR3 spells CAIEDSHGYTF. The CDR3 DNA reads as TGTGCCATCGAGGACAGTCATGGCTACACCTTC.

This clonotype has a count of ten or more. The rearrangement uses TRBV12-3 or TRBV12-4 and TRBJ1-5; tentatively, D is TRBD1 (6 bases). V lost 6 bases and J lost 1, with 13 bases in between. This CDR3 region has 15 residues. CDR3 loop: CASSLQGGSNQPQHF. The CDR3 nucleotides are TGTGCCAGCAGCCTACAGGGCGGCAGCAATCAGCCCCAGCATTTT.

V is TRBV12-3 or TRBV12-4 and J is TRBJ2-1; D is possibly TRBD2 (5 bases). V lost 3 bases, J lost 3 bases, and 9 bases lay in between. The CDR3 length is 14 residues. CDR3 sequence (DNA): TGTGCCAGCAGTTTTGGTAGCGACTACAATGAGCAGTTCTTC. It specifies CASSFGSDYNEQFF.

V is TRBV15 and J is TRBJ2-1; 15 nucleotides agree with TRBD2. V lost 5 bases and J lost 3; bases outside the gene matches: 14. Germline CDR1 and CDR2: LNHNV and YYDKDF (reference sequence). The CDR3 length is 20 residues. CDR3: CATSPRGTSGRTSDYNEQFF. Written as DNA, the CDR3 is TGTGCCACCAGCCCCCGAGGGACTAGCGGGAGGACATCCGACTACAATGAGCAGTTCTTC.

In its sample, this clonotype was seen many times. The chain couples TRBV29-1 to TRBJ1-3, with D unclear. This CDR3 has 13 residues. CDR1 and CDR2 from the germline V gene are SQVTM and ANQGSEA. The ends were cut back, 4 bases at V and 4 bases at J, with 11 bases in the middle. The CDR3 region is CSVGPARGNTIYF. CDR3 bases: TGCAGCGTTGGGCCCGCTCGGGGAAACACCATATATTTT.